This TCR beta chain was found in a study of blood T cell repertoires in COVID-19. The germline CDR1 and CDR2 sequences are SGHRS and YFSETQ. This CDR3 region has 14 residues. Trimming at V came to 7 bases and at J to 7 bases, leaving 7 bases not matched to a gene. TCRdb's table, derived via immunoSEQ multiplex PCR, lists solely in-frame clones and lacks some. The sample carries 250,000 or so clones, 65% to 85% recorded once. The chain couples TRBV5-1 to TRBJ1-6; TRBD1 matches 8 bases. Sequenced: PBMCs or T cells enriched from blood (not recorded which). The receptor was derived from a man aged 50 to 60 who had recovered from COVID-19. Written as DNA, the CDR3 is TGCGCCAGCGCTGCGGACAGGGCGAATTCACCCCTCCACTTT. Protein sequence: CASAADRANSPLHF.